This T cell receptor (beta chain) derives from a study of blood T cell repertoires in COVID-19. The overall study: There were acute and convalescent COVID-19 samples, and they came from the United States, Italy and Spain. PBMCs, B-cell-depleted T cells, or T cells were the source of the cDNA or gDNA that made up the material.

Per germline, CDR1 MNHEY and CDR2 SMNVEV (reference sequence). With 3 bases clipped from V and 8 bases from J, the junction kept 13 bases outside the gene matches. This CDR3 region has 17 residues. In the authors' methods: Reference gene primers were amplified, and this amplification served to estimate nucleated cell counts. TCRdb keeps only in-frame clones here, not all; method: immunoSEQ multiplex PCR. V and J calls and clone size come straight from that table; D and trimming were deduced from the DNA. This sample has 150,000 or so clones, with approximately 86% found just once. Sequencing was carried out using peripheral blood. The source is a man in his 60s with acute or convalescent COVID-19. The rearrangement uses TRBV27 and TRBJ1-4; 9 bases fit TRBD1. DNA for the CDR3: TGTGCCAGCAGTTTTTCGGCGTACAGGGGGCCCGGGGAAAAACTGTTTTTT. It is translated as CASSFSAYRGPGEKLFF.